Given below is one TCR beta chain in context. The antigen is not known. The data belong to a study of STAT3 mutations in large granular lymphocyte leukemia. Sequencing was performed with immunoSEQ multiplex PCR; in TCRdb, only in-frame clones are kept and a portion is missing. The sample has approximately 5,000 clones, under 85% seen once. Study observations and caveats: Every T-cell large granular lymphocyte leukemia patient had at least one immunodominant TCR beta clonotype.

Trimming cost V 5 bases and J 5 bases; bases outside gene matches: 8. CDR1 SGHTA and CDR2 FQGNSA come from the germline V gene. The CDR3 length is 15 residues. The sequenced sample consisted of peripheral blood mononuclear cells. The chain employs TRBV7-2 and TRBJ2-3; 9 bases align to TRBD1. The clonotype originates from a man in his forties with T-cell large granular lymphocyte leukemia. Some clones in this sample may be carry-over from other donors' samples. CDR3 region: CASSATGGNEDTQYF. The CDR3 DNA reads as TGTGCCAGCAGCGCCACAGGGGGCAATGAAGATACGCAGTATTTT.